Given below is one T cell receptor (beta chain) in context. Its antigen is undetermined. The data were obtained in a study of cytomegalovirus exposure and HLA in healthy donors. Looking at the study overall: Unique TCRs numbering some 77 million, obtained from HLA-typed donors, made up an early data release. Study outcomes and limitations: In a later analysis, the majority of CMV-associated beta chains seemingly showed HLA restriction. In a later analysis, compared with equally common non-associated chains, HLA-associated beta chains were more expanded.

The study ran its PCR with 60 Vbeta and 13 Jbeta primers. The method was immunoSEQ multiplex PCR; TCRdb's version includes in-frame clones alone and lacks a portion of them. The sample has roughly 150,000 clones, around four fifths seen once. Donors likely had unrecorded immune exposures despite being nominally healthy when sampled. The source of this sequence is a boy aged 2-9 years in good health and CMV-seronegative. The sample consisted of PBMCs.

This CDR3 is CASSLTGSWSNEKLFF. In nucleotides, the CDR3 is TGCGCCAGCAGCTTAACAGGGTCATGGAGTAACGAAAAACTGTTTTTT. The J gene is TRBJ1-4, the V gene TRBV5-1; perhaps TRBD1 as D (6 bases). The CDR3 has 16 residues. Germline V CDR1 and CDR2: SGHRS, YFSETQ. Trimming left V 2 bases short and J 8 bases short, with 19 bases between.